This passage covers 23 T cell receptor beta chains from one sample sequenced in a study of molecular identifiers for immune sequencing clone quantification. TCRdb re-analysed the PCR reads in MiXCR, keeping a single row per CDR3 protein. The sample shows roughly 320,000 distinct CDR3 sequences, around a fifth of them seen only once. Sequenced input: naive CD8+ T cells from blood, with Jurkat cell RNA spiked in. Stated subset: FACS-sorted CD8+CD4-CCR7+CD45RA+ naive T cells. The receptor set was obtained from a human donor in good health. Some libraries in this study had Jurkat cell RNA spiked in.

The chain combines TRBV7-2 with TRBJ2-5; 10 bases match TRBD2. The J segment lost 3 bases and the V segment lost 3 bases, leaving 7 bases of the junction unmatched. The CDR3 extends over 16 amino acids. Germline CDR1 is SGHTA and CDR2 is FQGNSA. CDR3 in amino acids: CASSFLAGEGEETQYF. The CDR3 nucleotides are TGTGCCAGCAGCTTCCTAGCGGGGGAGGGTGAAGAGACCCAGTACTTC.

The table lists this clonotype with many counts. The V and J genes are TRBV5-1 and TRBJ2-3; 11 bases line up with TRBD1. With V trimmed by 3 bases and J by 5 bases, 2 bases remained unmatched. The CDR3 sequence is 14 residues long. Germline CDR1 and CDR2: SGHRS and YFSETQ. The CDR3 nucleotides are TGCGCCAGCAGCTCGGGACAGGGGGTAGATACGCAGTATTTT. Translation: CASSSGQGVDTQYF.

In this sample, this clonotype turned up a few times. A much bigger clone sits one base away, suggesting this may be a read error. The gene calls are TRBV6-2 or TRBV6-3 and TRBJ2-3; maybe TRBD1 (6 bases). The CDR3 covers 16 residues. The germline gives CDR1 MNHEY, CDR2 SVGEGT. CDR3 in amino acids: CASSGGQLLITDRQYF. As DNA, the CDR3 is TGTGCCAGCAGCGGCGGACAGCTATTGATCACAGATAGGCAGTATTTT.

This clonotype was counted a few times. The genes are TRBV10-2 and TRBJ1-6; D may be TRBD1 (5 bases). The CDR3 loop spans 15 amino acids. The V end was cut by 0 bases, the J end by 7 bases, with 10 bases between. Per the germline V gene, CDR1 is WSHSY and CDR2 is SAAADI. CDR3 protein: CASSESSGRNSPLHF. The CDR3 DNA follows: TGCGCCAGCAGTGAGTCCTCAGGGAGGAATTCACCCCTCCACTTT.

Regarding this clonotype: A much larger clone differs from this one at a single base, so this may be a read error. The rearrangement links TRBV27 to TRBJ2-7, with 10 bases that match TRBD1. Germline V gene data show CDR1 as MNHEY and CDR2 as SMNVEV (reference sequence). This CDR3 contains 14 residues. Unmatched junction bases numbered 7, after V lost 9 bases and J lost 2 bases. The CDR3 region is CARGWTGGPYEQYF. The DNA of the CDR3 is TGTGCCAGAGGCTGGACAGGGGGTCCCTACGAGCAGTACTTC.

To note about this clonotype: It may be a read error: a sequence one base away is much more abundant. The rearrangement joins TRBV24-1 to TRBJ2-2; a weak D match, TRBD2 (7 bases). This CDR3 contains 16 residues. Germline assignment: CDR1 KGHDR and CDR2 SFDVKD. CDR3: CATGDRGATNTGELFF. The CDR3 nucleotides are TGTGCCACCGGTGACCGGGGGGCGACGAACACCGGGGAGCTGTTTTTT.

This clonotype turned up a few times. This sequence joins TRBV3-1 and TRBJ1-1; D call uncertain. CDR1 LGHDT and CDR2 YNNKEL come from the germline V gene (reference sequence). The CDR3 covers 15 residues. V gave up 1 base and J gave up 0 bases, with 9 bases separating them. In nucleotides, the CDR3 is TGTGCCAGCAGCCAAGCAGGAGCCATGAACACTGAAGCTTTCTTT. Translating it yields CASSQAGAMNTEAFF.

Of note for this clonotype: A read error may produce the germline difference seen at one junction end. The genes are TRBV6-2 or TRBV6-3 and TRBJ1-6, with D unclear. From germline, CDR1 is MNHEY and CDR2 SVGEGT. This CDR3 has 18 amino acids. This CDR3 is CASSYLRQESSYNPPLHF. The CDR3 DNA follows: TGTGCCAGCAGTTACCTCCGCCAGGAGAGCTCCTATAATCCACCCCTCCACTTT.

This clonotype was seen many times. The chain couples TRBV13 to TRBJ2-7; TRBD1 is a possible D gene (6 bases). The CDR3 sequence is 15 residues long. Trimming took 5 bases from V and 2 from J, leaving 16 bases between them. Germline-derived CDR1 and CDR2 are PRHDT and FYEKMQ (reference sequence). The CDR3 DNA reads TGTGCCAGCAGCCTAAACAGGGAACCTCCCTACGAGCAGTACTTC. It translates to CASSLNREPPYEQYF.

Concerning this clonotype itself: A read error may be the cause here, since a much bigger clone is one base away. The chain has TRBV6-5 and TRBJ2-3, with unresolved D. Germline V gene lookup returns CDR1 MNHEY and CDR2 SVGAGI. Trimming cost V 2 bases and J 0 bases, with 15 bases left between them. The CDR3 spans 17 residues. The CDR3 nucleotides read TGTGCCAGCAGTTACGGTGCACCGAGACCCAGCACAGATACGCAGTATTTT. This gives the protein CASSYGAPRPSTDTQYF.

Notes on this clonotype: One base away lies a much larger clone, so this may be a sequencing read error. The genes are TRBV5-1 and TRBJ1-3; D may be TRBD1 (6 bases). Germline CDR1 SGHRS, CDR2 YFSETQ. The CDR3 loop spans 15 amino acids. Trimming pared 4 bases from V and 2 bases from J, leaving 13 bases between. The CDR3 DNA sequence: TGCGCCAGCAGCAGAGAGGGGGACCCTGGAAACACCATATATTTT. Protein: CASSREGDPGNTIYF.

This clonotype was recorded a few times. The germline gene is not matched at one end of the junction; a read error may be the cause. This chain joins TRBV7-9 and TRBJ1-1; no definite D call. Germline V lookup: CDR1 SEHNR, CDR2 FQNEAQ (reference sequence). CDR3 length: 15 amino acids. The CDR3 region is CVSSTIDRLGTEALF. In DNA, the CDR3 is TGTGTCAGCAGCACAATAGATAGGTTGGGCACTGAAGCTCTCTTT.

The V and J genes are TRBV29-1 and TRBJ2-3; either TRBD1 or TRBD2 may fit D (6 bases each). Between the trimmed V and J ends, which lost 5 bases and 6 bases, there was a span of 12 bases. This CDR3 is built from 12 residues. Germline V gene lookup returns CDR1 SQVTM and CDR2 ANQGSEA. CDR3 sequence: CSVPTGADTQYF. The CDR3 DNA sequence: TGCAGCGTTCCCACGGGGGCGGATACGCAGTATTTT.

This clonotype showed up many times. This sequence joins TRBV7-9 and TRBJ2-7; the D gene is possibly TRBD2 (6 bases). V gave up 5 bases and J gave up 7 bases, with 15 bases separating them. The CDR3 totals 13 residues. Germline lookup yields CDR1 SEHNR and CDR2 FQNEAQ (reference sequence). Here the CDR3 reads CASSSGPFGEQYF. For the CDR3, the DNA is TGTGCCAGCAGCAGCGGGCCATTTGGGGAGCAGTACTTC.

With regard to this clonotype: This may come from a read error, since a much larger clone is one base off. The chain joins TRBV6-6 to TRBJ1-5; TRBD1 is a possible D gene (5 bases). CDR1 MNHNY and CDR2 SVGAGI come from the germline V gene (reference sequence). The CDR3 is 17 residues long. This CDR3 reads CTSSYSIGTHSNQPQHF. The CDR3 nucleotides read TGTACCAGCAGTTACTCGATAGGGACCCATAGCAATCAGCCCCAGCATTTT.

This chain connects TRBV10-3 to TRBJ2-7; the D is unclear. The length of the CDR3 is 12 residues. V shed 2 bases and J shed 5 bases, with 7 bases lying between them. CDR1 is ENHRY and CDR2 is SYGVKD in the germline V gene. The CDR3 here is CAISENSNEQYF. The CDR3 DNA sequence: TGTGCCATCAGTGAGAACTCGAACGAGCAGTACTTC.

Of note for this clonotype: A much larger clonotype is one base distant, so this may be a read error. This chain uses TRBV6-5 with TRBJ2-2, with D possibly being TRBD2 (5 bases). Per germline, CDR1 MNHEY and CDR2 SVGAGI. The CDR3 loop spans 13 amino acids. The CDR3, as DNA: TGTGCCAGCCGGTGGGCCGACACCGGGGAGCTGCTTTTT. Translation gives CASRWADTGELLF.

This clonotype occurred many times. V gene TRBV24-1 combines with J gene TRBJ2-3, with TRBD1 matching 8 bases. Germline CDR1 reads KGHDR; CDR2 reads SFDVKD. The CDR3 runs to 15 residues. Trimming took 3 bases from V and 6 from J; bases not matched to a gene: 7. CDR3 protein: CATSDRGTGWDTQYF. As DNA, the CDR3 is TGTGCCACCAGTGATCGGGGGACAGGATGGGATACGCAGTATTTT.

CDR3 sequence: CASSQAEAETDTQYF. CDR3 DNA sequence: TGTGCCAGCAGCCAAGCGGAGGCCGAGACAGATACGCAGTATTTT. V gene TRBV4-2 combines with J gene TRBJ2-3, with D maybe TRBD2 (5 bases). Germline V gene sequence: CDR1 LGHNA, CDR2 YNFKEQ. V lost 1 base and J 3 bases, leaving 11 bases between the germline ends. This CDR3 is built from 15 residues.

In this sample, this clonotype turned up many times. This chain links TRBV6-1 with TRBJ2-7, with D tentatively TRBD2 (5 bases). The CDR3 consists of 17 residues. Trimming shortened V by 3 bases and J by 4 bases, and 22 bases separated the two germline ends. Germline V gene lookup returns CDR1 MNHNS and CDR2 SASEGT. The CDR3, as DNA: TGTGCCAGCAGTGACGGTAGATATCGGACCCGAGGGTACGAGCAGTACTTC. Protein: CASSDGRYRTRGYEQYF.

This clonotype was counted many times. The V and J genes are TRBV2 and TRBJ2-3; 11 positions agree with TRBD2. The CDR3 spans 20 residues. V lost 2 bases to trimming and J lost 0 bases; unmatched junction nucleotides: 13. Germline CDR1 SNHLY, CDR2 FYNNEI. CDR3 in DNA: TGTGCCAGCAGTGAATCCAGGGGTACGCTAGCGGGGGGAAGCACAGATACGCAGTATTTT. Translated: CASSESRGTLAGGSTDTQYF.

In the case of this clonotype: Given a much more abundant clone one base away, this may be a read error. The V call is TRBV7-9, the J call TRBJ2-7; 8 bases map to TRBD1. CDR1 and CDR2 (germline): SEHNR, FQNEAQ (reference sequence). This CDR3 is built from 16 residues. V gave up 5 bases and J gave up 7 bases; unmatched junction bases: 16. The CDR3 DNA follows: TGTGCCAGCAGCCCCCGACTGTGGACAGGGACGGAAGAGCAGTACTTC. Encoded protein: CASSPRLWTGTEEQYF.

This rearrangement joins TRBV6-2 or TRBV6-3 to TRBJ1-2, with D possibly being TRBD1 (5 bases). CDR3 length equals 13 residues. Trimming stripped 6 bases from V and 5 bases from J, with 13 bases between. Germline V lookup: CDR1 MNHEY, CDR2 SVGEGT. CDR3: CASSHRQPYGYTF. The DNA for the CDR3 is TGTGCCAGCAGCCATCGACAGCCATATGGCTACACCTTC.